The rows below give T cell receptor beta chains drawn from one sample of a study of T cell responses to AZD1222 COVID-19 vaccine. The repertoire was sequenced with immunoSEQ multiplex PCR; TCRdb's copy has only in-frame clones and lacks some. The table lists 140,000 or so clones, 85% to 90% of them singletons. The sequences come from peripheral blood, collected on day 0 of AZD1222 vaccination. The receptors originated from an adult in good health. Both conserved end residues are part of each CDR3. D genes are given only for firm matches. The size of a clone is reported for some rows only, either as once, few or many, or as a class for expanded clones.

d_call,j_call,v_call,clone_size,cdr3_nt,cdr3_aa
-,TRBJ2-2,TRBV7-6,-,TGTGCCAGCACCCAAGACGCCGGCTCAAACACCGGGGAGCTGTTTTTT,CASTQDAGSNTGELFF
-,TRBJ1-2,TRBV20-1,-,TGCAGTGCTAGTTCACAGGGATCTAACTATGGCTACACCTTC,CSASSQGSNYGYTF
-,TRBJ2-3,TRBV28,once,TGTGCCAGCAGTTTGGAGGTTAGCACAGATACGCAGTATTTT,CASSLEVSTDTQYF
-,TRBJ1-3,TRBV18,-,TGTGCCAGCTCAGGACAAGGAAACACCATATATTTT,CASSGQGNTIYF
TRBD1,TRBJ2-5,TRBV9,-,TGTGCCAGCAGCACGACAGGGGGAGAGACCCAGTACTTC,CASSTTGGETQYF
-,TRBJ2-7,TRBV7-9,-,TGTGCCAGCAGCAGACTACATAGTGGCGAGCAGTACTTC,CASSRLHSGEQYF
-,TRBJ2-1,TRBV5-1,-,TGCGCCAGCAGCTTTGGGAACTCCTACAATGAGCAGTTCTTC,CASSFGNSYNEQFF
-,TRBJ2-2,TRBV7-9,-,TGTGCCAGCAGCTCGACCGGGGAGCTGTTTTTT,CASSSTGELFF
-,TRBJ2-7,TRBV7-9,once,TGTGCCAGCAGCGACCGCGGAGGTGGGCAGTACTTC,CASSDRGGGQYF
TRBD2,TRBJ2-1,TRBV27,-,TGTGCCAGCATACCTTTAGCGGGAGGGCTTAATGAGCAGTTCTTC,CASIPLAGGLNEQFF
-,TRBJ2-1,TRBV7-6,-,TGTGCCAGCAGCATGGAGGCCGCAGGCTATGAGCAGTTCTTC,CASSMEAAGYEQFF
TRBD1,TRBJ2-1,TRBV7-2,-,TGTGCCAGCAGCTTAGGTGGGACCAGGGGGCGTTTGACTGAGCAGTTCTTC,CASSLGGTRGRLTEQFF
TRBD2,TRBJ2-1,TRBV3-1/TRBV3-2,-,TGTGCCAGCAGCCAACTGGGACTAGCGGCTAGCCCCTACAATGAGCAGTTCTTC,CASSQLGLAASPYNEQFF
-,TRBJ2-1,TRBV19,-,TGTGCCAGTAGTATAGGACAGTCCTCCTACAATGAGCAGTTCTTC,CASSIGQSSYNEQFF
-,TRBJ1-5,TRBV19,-,TGTGCCAGTAGTATAGATCGGGTTTATCAGCCCCAGCATTTT,CASSIDRVYQPQHF
-,TRBJ2-1,TRBV5-1,-,TGCGCCAGCAGCTTGGAGGGGAGCTCCTACAATGAGCAGTTCTTC,CASSLEGSSYNEQFF
-,TRBJ1-1,TRBV27,few,TGTGCCAGCAGTTCCCCCGGGACACTGTTTAGGGCTTTCTTT,CASSSPGTLFRAFF
-,TRBJ1-2,TRBV20-1,-,TGCAGTGCTAGAGATATGGGGGGCTACACCTTC,CSARDMGGYTF
-,TRBJ1-5,TRBV2,-,TGTGCCAGCGGGGGCAATCAGCCCCAGCATTTT,CASGGNQPQHF
-,TRBJ2-7,TRBV20-1,once,TGCAGTGCTGGACAGCCTTTGGAGCAGTACTTC,CSAGQPLEQYF
-,TRBJ1-2,TRBV19,-,TGTGCCAGTAGTATGGGGCGGTCTGGCTACACCTTC,CASSMGRSGYTF
-,TRBJ2-7,TRBV19,-,TGTGCCAGTAGTATCTCCCGCGGGGAGGCCTACGAGCAGTACTTC,CASSISRGEAYEQYF
TRBD2,TRBJ2-1,TRBV4-1,-,TGCGCCAGCAGCCCCCGGACAACGGCTAGCGGGACCCCTGGATCCTACAATGAGCAGTTCTTC,CASSPRTTASGTPGSYNEQFF
-,TRBJ2-2,TRBV19,-,TGTGCCAGTATGTTCGGCCCCTCCACCGGGGAGCTGTTTTTT,CASMFGPSTGELFF
-,TRBJ1-6,TRBV28,-,TGTGCCAGCAGTTTATTGGTTAGTGGTAGTGCGCCCTATAATTCACCCCTCCACTTT,CASSLLVSGSAPYNSPLHF
TRBD1,TRBJ1-2,TRBV18,-,TGTGCCAGCTCACCAGGACAGGGGAACTATGGCTACACCTTC,CASSPGQGNYGYTF
-,TRBJ1-1,TRBV28,once,TGTGCCAGCAGTTTTGGCAGGGCGAACACTGAAGCTTTCTTT,CASSFGRANTEAFF